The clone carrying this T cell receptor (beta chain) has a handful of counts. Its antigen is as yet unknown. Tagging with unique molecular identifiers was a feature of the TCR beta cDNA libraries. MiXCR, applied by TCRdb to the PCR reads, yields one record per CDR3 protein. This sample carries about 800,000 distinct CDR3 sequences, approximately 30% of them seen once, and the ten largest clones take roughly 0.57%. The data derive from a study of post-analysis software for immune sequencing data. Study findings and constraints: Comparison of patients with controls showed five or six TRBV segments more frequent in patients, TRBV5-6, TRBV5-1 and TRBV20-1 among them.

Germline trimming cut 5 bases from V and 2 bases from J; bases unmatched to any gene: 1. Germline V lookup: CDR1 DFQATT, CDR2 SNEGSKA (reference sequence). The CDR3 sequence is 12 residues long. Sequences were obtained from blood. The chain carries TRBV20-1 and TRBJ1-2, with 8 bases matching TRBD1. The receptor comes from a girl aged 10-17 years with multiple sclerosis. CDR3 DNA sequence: TGCAGTGCTTACAGGGGGAACTATGGCTACACCTTC. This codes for CSAYRGNYGYTF.